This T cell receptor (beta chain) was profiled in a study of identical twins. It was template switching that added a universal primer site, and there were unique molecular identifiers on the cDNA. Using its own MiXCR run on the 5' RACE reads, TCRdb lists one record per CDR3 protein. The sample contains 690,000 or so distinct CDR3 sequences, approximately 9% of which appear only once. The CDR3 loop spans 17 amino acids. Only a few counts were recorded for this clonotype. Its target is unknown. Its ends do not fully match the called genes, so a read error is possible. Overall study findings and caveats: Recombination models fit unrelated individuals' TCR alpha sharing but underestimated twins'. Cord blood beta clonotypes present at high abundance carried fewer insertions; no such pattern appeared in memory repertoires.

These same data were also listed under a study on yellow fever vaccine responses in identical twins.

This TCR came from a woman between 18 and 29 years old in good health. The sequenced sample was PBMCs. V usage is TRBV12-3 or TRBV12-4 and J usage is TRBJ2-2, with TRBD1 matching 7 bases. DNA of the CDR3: TGTGCCAGCACTTTACTGACAGGGATGCAGAACACCGGGGAGCTGTTTTTT. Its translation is CASTLLTGMQNTGELFF.